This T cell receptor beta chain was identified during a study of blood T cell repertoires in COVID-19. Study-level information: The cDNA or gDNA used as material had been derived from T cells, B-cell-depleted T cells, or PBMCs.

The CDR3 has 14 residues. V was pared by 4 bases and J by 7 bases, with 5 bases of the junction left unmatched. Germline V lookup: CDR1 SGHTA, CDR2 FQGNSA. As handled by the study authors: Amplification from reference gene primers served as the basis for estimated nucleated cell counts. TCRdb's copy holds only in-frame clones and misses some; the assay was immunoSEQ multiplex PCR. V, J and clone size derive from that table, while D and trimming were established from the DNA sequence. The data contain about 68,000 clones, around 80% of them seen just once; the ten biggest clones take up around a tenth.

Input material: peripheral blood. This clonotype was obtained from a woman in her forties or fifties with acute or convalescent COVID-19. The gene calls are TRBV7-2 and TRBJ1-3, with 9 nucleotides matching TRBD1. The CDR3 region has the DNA TGTGCCAGCAGCTCCCAGACAGGGGGGAACACCATATATTTT. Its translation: CASSSQTGGNTIYF.